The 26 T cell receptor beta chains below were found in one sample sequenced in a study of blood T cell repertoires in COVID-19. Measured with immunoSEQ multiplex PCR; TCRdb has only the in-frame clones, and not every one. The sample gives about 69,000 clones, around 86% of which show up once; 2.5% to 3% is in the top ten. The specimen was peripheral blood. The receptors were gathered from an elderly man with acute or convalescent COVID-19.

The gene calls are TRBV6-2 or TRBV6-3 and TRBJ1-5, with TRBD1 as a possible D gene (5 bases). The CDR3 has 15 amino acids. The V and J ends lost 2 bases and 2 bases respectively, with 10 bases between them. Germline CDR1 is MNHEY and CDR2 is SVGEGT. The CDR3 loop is CASSYDSFGNQPQHF. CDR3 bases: TGTGCCAGCAGTTACGACAGTTTCGGCAATCAGCCCCAGCATTTT.

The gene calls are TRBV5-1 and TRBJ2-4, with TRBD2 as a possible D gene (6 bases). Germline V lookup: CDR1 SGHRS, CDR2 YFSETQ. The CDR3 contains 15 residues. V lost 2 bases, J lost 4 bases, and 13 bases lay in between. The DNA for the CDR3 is TGCGCCAGCAGCTTCGGGGACGGGGGTAAAAACATTCAGTACTTC. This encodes CASSFGDGGKNIQYF.

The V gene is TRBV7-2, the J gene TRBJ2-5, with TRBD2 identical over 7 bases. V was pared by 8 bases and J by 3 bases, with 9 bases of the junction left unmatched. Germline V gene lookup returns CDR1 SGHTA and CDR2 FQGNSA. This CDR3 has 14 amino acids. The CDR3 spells CASASASGKETQYF. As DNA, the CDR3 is TGTGCCAGCGCCTCGGCTAGCGGAAAAGAGACCCAGTACTTC. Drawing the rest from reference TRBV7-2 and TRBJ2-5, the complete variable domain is GAGVSQSPSNKVTEKGKDVELRCDPISGHTALYWYRQSLGQGLEFLIYFQGNSAPDKSGLPSDRFSAERTGGSVSTLTIQRTQQEDSAVYLCASASASGKETQYFGPGTRLLVL.

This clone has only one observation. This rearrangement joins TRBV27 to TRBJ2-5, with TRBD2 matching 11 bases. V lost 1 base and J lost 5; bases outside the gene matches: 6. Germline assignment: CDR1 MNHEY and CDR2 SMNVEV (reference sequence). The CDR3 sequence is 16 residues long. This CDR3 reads CASSLWLAGGVETQYF. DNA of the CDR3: TGTGCCAGCAGTTTATGGTTAGCGGGAGGGGTGGAGACCCAGTACTTC.

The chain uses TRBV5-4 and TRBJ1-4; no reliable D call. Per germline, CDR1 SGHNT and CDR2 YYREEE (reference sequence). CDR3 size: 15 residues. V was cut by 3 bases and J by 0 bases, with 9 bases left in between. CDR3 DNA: TGTGCCAGCAGCTCATCAGGCTCAACTAATGAAAAACTGTTTTTT. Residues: CASSSSGSTNEKLFF.

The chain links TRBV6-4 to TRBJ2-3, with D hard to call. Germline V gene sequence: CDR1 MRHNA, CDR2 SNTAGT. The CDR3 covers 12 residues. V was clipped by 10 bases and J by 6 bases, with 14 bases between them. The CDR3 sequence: CATSSNGDTQYF. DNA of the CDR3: TGTGCCACCTCGTCGAACGGGGATACGCAGTATTTT.

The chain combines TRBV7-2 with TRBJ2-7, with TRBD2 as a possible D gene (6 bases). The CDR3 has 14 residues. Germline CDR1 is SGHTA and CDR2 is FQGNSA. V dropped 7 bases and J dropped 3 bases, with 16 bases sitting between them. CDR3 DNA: TGTGCCAGCACCCCCGGGACTGGGATCTACGAGCAGTACTTC. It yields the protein CASTPGTGIYEQYF.

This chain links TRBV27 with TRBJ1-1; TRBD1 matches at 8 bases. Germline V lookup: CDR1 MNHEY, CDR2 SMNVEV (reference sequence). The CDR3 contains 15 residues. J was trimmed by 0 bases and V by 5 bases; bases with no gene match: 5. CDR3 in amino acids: CASSLRTGMNTEAFF. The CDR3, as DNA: TGTGCCAGCAGTCTCCGGACAGGGATGAACACTGAAGCTTTCTTT.

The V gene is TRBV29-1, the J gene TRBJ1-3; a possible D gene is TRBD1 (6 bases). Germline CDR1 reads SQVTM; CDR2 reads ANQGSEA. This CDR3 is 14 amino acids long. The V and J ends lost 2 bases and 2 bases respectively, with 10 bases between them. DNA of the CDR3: TGCAGCGTTGAACGGGCAGGGGCTGGAAACACCATATATTTT. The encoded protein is CSVERAGAGNTIYF.

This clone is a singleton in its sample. CDR3 coding DNA: TGTGCCATCAGTGGCCAGGGAACTAGCGGAAATGAGCAGTTCTTC. This gives the protein CAISGQGTSGNEQFF. The chain carries TRBV10-3 and TRBJ2-1; TRBD2 aligns across 8 bases. Per the germline V gene, CDR1 is ENHRY and CDR2 is SYGVKD. V lost 4 bases and J lost 7; bases outside the gene matches: 9. There are 15 residues in the CDR3.

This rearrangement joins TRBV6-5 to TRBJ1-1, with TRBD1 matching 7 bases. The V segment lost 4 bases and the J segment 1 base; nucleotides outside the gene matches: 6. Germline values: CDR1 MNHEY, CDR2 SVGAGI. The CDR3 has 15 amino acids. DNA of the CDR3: TGTGCCAGCAGTTTCGACGACAGGGCGAACACTGAAGCTTTCTTT. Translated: CASSFDDRANTEAFF.

CDR3 DNA sequence: TGTGCCAGTAGTATCTCTTATAATTCACCCCTCCACTTT. Encoded protein: CASSISYNSPLHF. This chain links TRBV19 with TRBJ1-6, with D uncertain. The CDR3 spans 13 residues. Germline V CDR1 and CDR2: LNHDA, SQIVND (reference sequence). Between the trimmed V and J ends, which lost 3 bases and 4 bases, there was a span of 4 bases.

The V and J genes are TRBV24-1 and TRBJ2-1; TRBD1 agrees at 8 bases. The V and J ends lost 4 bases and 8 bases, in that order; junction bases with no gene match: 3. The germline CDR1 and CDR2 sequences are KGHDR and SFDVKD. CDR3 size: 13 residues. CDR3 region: CATSEPGGDEQFF. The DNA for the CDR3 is TGTGCCACCAGTGAGCCAGGGGGCGATGAGCAGTTCTTC.

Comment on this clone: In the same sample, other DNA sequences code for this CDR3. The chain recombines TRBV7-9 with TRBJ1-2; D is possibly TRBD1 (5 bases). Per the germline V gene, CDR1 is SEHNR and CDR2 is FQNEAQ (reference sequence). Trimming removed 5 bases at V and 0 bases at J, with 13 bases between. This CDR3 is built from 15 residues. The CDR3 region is CASSDGGVANYGYTF. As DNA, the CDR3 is TGTGCCAGCAGCGATGGGGGGGTAGCTAACTATGGCTACACCTTC. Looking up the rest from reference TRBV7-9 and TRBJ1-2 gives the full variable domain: DTGVSQNPRHKITKRGQNVTFRCDPISEHNRLYWYRQTLGQGPEFLTYFQNEAQLEKSRLLSDRFSAERPKGSFSTLEIQRTEQGDSAMYLCASSDGGVANYGYTFGSGTRLTVV.

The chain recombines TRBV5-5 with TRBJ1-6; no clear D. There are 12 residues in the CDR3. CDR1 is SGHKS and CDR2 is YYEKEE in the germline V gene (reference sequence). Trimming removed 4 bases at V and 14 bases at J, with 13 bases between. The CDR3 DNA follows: TGTGCCAGCAGCCCGTGGGCTCGCACCCTCCACTTT. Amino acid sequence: CASSPWARTLHF.

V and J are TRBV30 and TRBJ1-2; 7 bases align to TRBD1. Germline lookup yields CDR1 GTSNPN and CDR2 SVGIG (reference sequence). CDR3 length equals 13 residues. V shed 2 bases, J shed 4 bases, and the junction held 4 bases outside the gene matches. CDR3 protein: CAWSLGQPYGYTF. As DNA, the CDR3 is TGTGCCTGGAGTTTGGGACAGCCCTATGGCTACACCTTC. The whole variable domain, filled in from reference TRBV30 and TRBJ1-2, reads SQTIHQWPATLVQPVGSPLSLECTVEGTSNPNLYWYRQAAGRGLQLLFYSVGIGQISSEVPQNLSASRPQDRQFILSSKKLLLSDSGFYLCAWSLGQPYGYTFGSGTRLTVV.

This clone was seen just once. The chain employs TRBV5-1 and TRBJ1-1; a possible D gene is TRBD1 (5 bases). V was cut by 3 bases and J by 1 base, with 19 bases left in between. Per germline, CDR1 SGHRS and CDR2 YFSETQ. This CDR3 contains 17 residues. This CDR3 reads CASSSAAYLGRNTEAFF. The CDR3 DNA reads TGCGCCAGCAGCTCGGCGGCTTATCTGGGGCGGAACACTGAAGCTTTCTTT.

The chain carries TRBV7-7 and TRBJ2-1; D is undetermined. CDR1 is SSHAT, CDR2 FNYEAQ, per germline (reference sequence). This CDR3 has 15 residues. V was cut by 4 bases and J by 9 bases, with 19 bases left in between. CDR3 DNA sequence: TGTGCCAGCAGCTCAGACCAGGCCGCGTTCACTGAGCAGTTCTTC. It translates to CASSSDQAAFTEQFF.

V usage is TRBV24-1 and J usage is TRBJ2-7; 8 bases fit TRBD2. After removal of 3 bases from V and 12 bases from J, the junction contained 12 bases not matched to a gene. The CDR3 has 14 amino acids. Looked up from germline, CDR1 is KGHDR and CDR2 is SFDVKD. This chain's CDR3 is CATSDPVSSGSLYF. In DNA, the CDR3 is TGTGCCACCAGTGATCCCGTTTCGAGCGGGAGCTTGTACTTC.

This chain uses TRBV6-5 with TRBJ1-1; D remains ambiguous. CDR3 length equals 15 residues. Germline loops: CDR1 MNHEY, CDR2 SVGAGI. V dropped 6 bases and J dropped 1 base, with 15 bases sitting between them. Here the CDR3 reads CASRRNPQANTEAFF. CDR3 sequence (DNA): TGTGCCAGCAGGAGAAACCCGCAAGCGAACACTGAAGCTTTCTTT.

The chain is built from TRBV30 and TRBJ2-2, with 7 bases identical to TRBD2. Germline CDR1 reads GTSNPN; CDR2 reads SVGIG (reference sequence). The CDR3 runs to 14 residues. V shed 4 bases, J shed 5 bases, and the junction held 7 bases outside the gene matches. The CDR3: CAWNWGGLTGELFF. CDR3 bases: TGTGCCTGGAATTGGGGAGGGCTTACCGGGGAGCTGTTTTTT.

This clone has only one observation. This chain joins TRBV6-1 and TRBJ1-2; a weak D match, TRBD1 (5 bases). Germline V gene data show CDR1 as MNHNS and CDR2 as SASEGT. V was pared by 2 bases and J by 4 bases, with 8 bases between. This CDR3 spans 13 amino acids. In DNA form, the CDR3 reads TGTGCCAGCAGTGAACAGGGCCTCTATGGCTACACCTTC. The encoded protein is CASSEQGLYGYTF.

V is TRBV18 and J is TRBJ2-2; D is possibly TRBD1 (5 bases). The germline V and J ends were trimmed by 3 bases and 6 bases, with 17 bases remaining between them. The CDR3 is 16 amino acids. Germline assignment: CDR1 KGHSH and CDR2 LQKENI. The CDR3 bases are TGTGCCAGCTCACCGGACCTAACAGGATTTCCCGGGGAGCTGTTTTTT. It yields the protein CASSPDLTGFPGELFF.

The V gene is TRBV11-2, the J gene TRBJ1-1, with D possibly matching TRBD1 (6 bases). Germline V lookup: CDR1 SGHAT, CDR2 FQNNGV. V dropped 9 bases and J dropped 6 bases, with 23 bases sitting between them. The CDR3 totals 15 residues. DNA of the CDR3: TGTGCCAGTTCGGCCGGGGGGGCGCGGAGCCCTGAAGCTTTCTTT. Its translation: CASSAGGARSPEAFF.

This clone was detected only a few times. The CDR3: CARSSGQGPYSNQPQHF. As DNA, the CDR3 is TGTGCCAGAAGCTCGGGACAGGGGCCTTATAGCAATCAGCCCCAGCATTTT. The rearrangement links TRBV5-3 to TRBJ1-5; TRBD1 agrees at 10 bases. TRBV5-3 belongs to the ORF category, with a function that is uncertain. The CDR3 sequence is 17 residues long. Unmatched junction bases numbered 6, after V lost 3 bases and J lost 0 bases.

This CDR3 is CASSPYMVGGSDSYNEQFF. CDR3 nucleotides: TGTGCCAGCAGTCCTTATATGGTTGGCGGGAGCGACTCCTACAATGAGCAGTTCTTC. The gene calls are TRBV27 and TRBJ2-1, with TRBD2 identical over 7 bases. The ends lost 5 bases at V and 0 bases at J; junction bases unmatched: 16. Germline V gene data show CDR1 as MNHEY and CDR2 as SMNVEV (reference sequence). CDR3 length equals 19 residues.